These T cell receptor beta chains were read from a single sample in a study of T cell responses to AZD1222 COVID-19 vaccine. TCRdb keeps only in-frame clones here, not all; method: immunoSEQ multiplex PCR. The sample has approximately 77,000 clones; roughly 90% are singletons. The source material was peripheral blood, sampled 28 days after the second AZD1222 dose. These receptors were obtained from an adult who received the AZD1222 COVID-19 vaccine. CDR3s include the opening cysteine and the closing phenylalanine or tryptophan. Fields, in order: J gene, clone size, V gene, D gene, CDR3 DNA, CDR3 protein. D genes are given only for firm matches. Clone size is shown for a subset of rows, as once, few, many or a class of expanded clone.

TRBJ1-5 - TRBV28 - TGTGCCAGCAGTTACCTGGGGGGGGAGTTTAGCAATCAGCCCCAGCATTTT CASSYLGGEFSNQPQHF
TRBJ2-2 - TRBV10-1 - TGCGCCAGCAGTGAACGGCGCACCGGGGAGCTGTTTTTT CASSERRTGELFF
TRBJ2-1 - TRBV9 TRBD2 TGTGCCAGCAGCGTGACTAGCAGAGACAATGAGCAGTTCTTC CASSVTSRDNEQFF
TRBJ1-1 - TRBV6-5 TRBD1 TGTGCCAGCAGTTATGGGGACAGGACGAACACTGAAGCTTTCTTT CASSYGDRTNTEAFF
TRBJ1-5 - TRBV10-2 - TGCGCCAGCAGTGATAAGGGGGGAAGCAATCAGCCCCAGCATTTT CASSDKGGSNQPQHF
TRBJ1-2 - TRBV18 - TGTGCCAGCTCACCACCTCCACAGTTCTACTATGGCTACACCTTC CASSPPPQFYYGYTF
TRBJ2-2 - TRBV4-1 - TGCGCCAGCAGCCAAGAAGGTAGTTTTCCTAGCAGCACCGGGGAGCTGTTTTTT CASSQEGSFPSSTGELFF
TRBJ2-1 - TRBV19 TRBD2 TGTGCCAGTAGTATCATTACTAGCGGGGTCTACAATGAGCAGTTCTTC CASSIITSGVYNEQFF
TRBJ2-7 - TRBV7-9 - TGTGCCAGCAGCCGACTCGGGGCAGACTACGAGCAGTACTTC CASSRLGADYEQYF
TRBJ1-2 - TRBV12-3/TRBV12-4 - TGTGCCAGCGCCGGTCAACAAAGGGTGGCCACCTTC CASAGQQRVATF
TRBJ1-2 - TRBV2 - TGTGCCTCTAAGGTCGCCCCTAACTATGGCTACACCTTC CASKVAPNYGYTF
TRBJ2-6 - TRBV12-5 - TGTGCTAGTGGACTTCAGATGTCTGGGGCCAACGTCCTGACTTTC CASGLQMSGANVLTF
TRBJ2-3 - TRBV7-3 TRBD2 TGTGCCAGCAGCTCCGGGACTAGCGGGAGCCCAGATACGCAGTATTTT CASSSGTSGSPDTQYF
TRBJ1-6 - TRBV7-9 - TGTGCCACCACACAGCGGGGGGAAAATTCACCCCTCCACTTT CATTQRGENSPLHF
TRBJ2-2 - TRBV27 - TGTGCCAGCAGTTTCCGGAGGGGAGGCTTTTCAGGGAACACCGGGGAGCTGTTTTTT CASSFRRGGFSGNTGELFF
TRBJ2-3 - TRBV7-2 - TGTGCCAGCAGCTTAGATCCAGGATCAGATACGCAGTATTTT CASSLDPGSDTQYF
TRBJ2-7 once TRBV5-6 - TGTGCCAGCAGCCAGGGGGGCTACGAGCAGTACTTC CASSQGGYEQYF
TRBJ2-3 - TRBV5-5 - TGTGCCAGCAGGGGTGGTCTTAGGGTTATGGATACGCAGTATTTT CASRGGLRVMDTQYF
TRBJ2-1 - TRBV7-9 TRBD2 TGTGCCAGCACCCCTCGGCTAGCGGGAACAAATGAGCAGTTCTTC CASTPRLAGTNEQFF
TRBJ1-3 - TRBV20-1 - TGCAGTGCTAGTAGGGGCGCTTCACAGAGCTCTGGAAACACCATATATTTT CSASRGASQSSGNTIYF
TRBJ2-3 - TRBV5-1 TRBD2 TGCGCCAGCAGCTTAACACTAGCGGGCACAGATACGCAGTATTTT CASSLTLAGTDTQYF
TRBJ2-2 - TRBV5-4 TRBD2 TGTGCCAGCAGCTTGGCCGGCGGGAGGGCTGCTTTTGGGGAGCTGTTTTTT CASSLAGGRAAFGELFF
TRBJ2-5 - TRBV6-5 - TGTGCCAGCAGTTACGAGCACTGGAGTCAAGAGACCCAGTACTTC CASSYEHWSQETQYF
TRBJ2-1 - TRBV5-1 TRBD1 TGCGCCAGCAGGAGGTCGGTGGGACAGGGAAACAATGAGCAGTTCTTC CASRRSVGQGNNEQFF
TRBJ2-7 - TRBV6-5 - TGTGCCAGCAGGGGCGGTTCTTACGAGCAGTACTTC CASRGGSYEQYF
TRBJ2-1 - TRBV5-5 - TGTGCCAGCAGTTGGAAGGCTAGGGGGAACCCCTACAATGAGCAGTTCTTC CASSWKARGNPYNEQFF
TRBJ2-5 - TRBV19 TRBD1 TGTGCCAGTAGTACTTGGACAGGTCAAGAGACCCAGTACTTC CASSTWTGQETQYF
TRBJ2-7 few TRBV18 - TGTGCCAGCTCACCCGATATAATGCGGCCTAATGTCGAGTACGAGCAGTACTTC CASSPDIMRPNVEYEQYF
TRBJ1-4 - TRBV19 TRBD1 TGTGCCAGTAGTTCAAGGACAGGGAATGAAAAACTGTTTTTT CASSSRTGNEKLFF
TRBJ1-2 - TRBV5-1 TRBD1 TGCGCCAGCAGCCATGGAACAGGGGCGGTGAGTGGCTACACCTTC CASSHGTGAVSGYTF
TRBJ2-3 - TRBV7-2 TRBD2 TGTGCCAGCGGACTTAGCGGGAGCCCCCCAGATACGCAGTATTTT CASGLSGSPPDTQYF
TRBJ1-2 - TRBV6-6 - TGTGCCAGCAGTTACCTAGACATCTATGGCTACACCTTC CASSYLDIYGYTF
TRBJ2-5 - TRBV4-2 - TGTGCCAGCAGCCAAGTTCGCTCACAGGGAGAGACCCAGTACTTC CASSQVRSQGETQYF
TRBJ2-2 - TRBV23-1 - TGCGCCAGCAGCCAACAATTGGACAGAAGCACCGGGGAGCTGTTTTTT CASSQQLDRSTGELFF
TRBJ2-7 - TRBV6-2/TRBV6-3 TRBD2 TGTGCCAGCAGTATGGGACTAGTGGGTTTCTACGAGCAGTACTTC CASSMGLVGFYEQYF
TRBJ1-1 few TRBV5-4 - TGTGCCAGCAGAGAACTAGGGAACACTGAAGCTTTCTTT CASRELGNTEAFF
TRBJ1-1 - TRBV5-1 - TGCGCCAGCAGAGAGAGCACTGAAGCTTTCTTT CASRESTEAFF
TRBJ2-1 - TRBV5-1 TRBD2 TGCGCCAGCACTCTGACTAGCGGTGGCAATGAGCAGTTCTTC CASTLTSGGNEQFF
TRBJ2-1 once TRBV11-3 - TGTGCCAGCAGCTCCCTCGCCGGGACGGAGCAGTTCTTC CASSSLAGTEQFF
TRBJ2-3 once TRBV11-3 TRBD1 TGTGCCAGCAGCTCGGGACAGGGGGTGGAAGATACGCAGTATTTT CASSSGQGVEDTQYF
TRBJ2-1 - TRBV6-4 TRBD2 TGTGCCAGCAGTCAACGAGCGGGGATCTACAATGAGCAGTTCTTC CASSQRAGIYNEQFF
TRBJ2-2 - TRBV10-3 TRBD2 TGTGCCATCAGTTCCGGGACTAGCTTATTCGGGGAGCTGTTTTTT CAISSGTSLFGELFF
TRBJ2-1 - TRBV7-9 - TGTGCCAGCACTTCCTTAGGGGGGCCCTACAATGAGCAGTTCTTC CASTSLGGPYNEQFF
TRBJ1-3 - TRBV18 - TGTGCCAGCTCACCTCAACTTCAGGGTTACCGAAACACCATATATTTT CASSPQLQGYRNTIYF
TRBJ2-7 - TRBV19 TRBD1 TGTGCCAGTAGTTTAGATCTGGGCAGGGGGATATCCTACGAGCAGTACTTC CASSLDLGRGISYEQYF
TRBJ2-1 - TRBV11-3 TRBD1 TGTGCCAGCAGCTTATGGTCAGGGGGCAATGAGCAGTTCTTC CASSLWSGGNEQFF
TRBJ2-3 - TRBV9 - TGTGCCAGCAGCTTACAGGGTGCACGCTTGGATACGCAGTATTTT CASSLQGARLDTQYF
TRBJ1-3 - TRBV29-1 - TGCAGCGTTTATGGACAGCTCTCTGGAAACACCATATATTTT CSVYGQLSGNTIYF
TRBJ2-7 - TRBV7-2 - TGTGCCAGCAGCTTAGAGGGAAGCTCCTACGAGCAGTACTTC CASSLEGSSYEQYF
TRBJ2-1 - TRBV28 - TGTGCCAGCAGTTCCCACGGGGCACGACTAGGCAATGAGCAGTTCTTC CASSSHGARLGNEQFF
TRBJ2-3 - TRBV19 - TGTGCCAGTAGTTATATGGGAACAGATACGCAGTATTTT CASSYMGTDTQYF
TRBJ1-1 - TRBV12-3/TRBV12-4 - TGTGCCAGCAGCCAAGGGACTGAAGCTTTCTTT CASSQGTEAFF
TRBJ1-4 - TRBV4-1 TRBD1 TGCGCCAGCAGCCAAGTCCACTCAGGGGGCGAAAAACTGTTTTTT CASSQVHSGGEKLFF
TRBJ2-4 once TRBV3-1/TRBV3-2 - TGTGCCAGCAGCCAAGTTTATAACATTCAGTACTTC CASSQVYNIQYF
TRBJ1-6 few TRBV4-2 - TGTGCCAGCAGCCAAGTGGGTGGGCCCGATAATTCACCCCTCCACTTT CASSQVGGPDNSPLHF
TRBJ2-7 - TRBV5-5 - TGTGCCAGCAGCCCCACGTTTGGGGGGCTTCGCTACGAGCAGTACTTC CASSPTFGGLRYEQYF
TRBJ2-5 - TRBV7-7 TRBD1 TGTGCCAGCAGCTTAGCCGGGACAGGGAAAGAGACCCAGTACTTC CASSLAGTGKETQYF
TRBJ2-1 - TRBV28 TRBD2 TGTGCCAGCAGTTCGCCCCCATGGACTAGCGGGAAAGGGTTGTACAATGAGCAGTTCTTC CASSSPPWTSGKGLYNEQFF
TRBJ2-2 - TRBV11-3 TRBD2 TGTGCCAGCAGCCTGGGGACTAGCGGGAGCACCGGGGAGCTGTTTTTT CASSLGTSGSTGELFF